These T cell receptor beta chains were read from a single sample in a study of sequential checkpoint blockade in melanoma. TCRdb keeps only in-frame clones here, not all; method: immunoSEQ multiplex PCR. The data contain 35,000 to 40,000 clones, more than 80% of them singletons. Sequencing was performed on CD8+ T cells sorted from blood (inferred from file names), taken from a patient given nivolumab and ipilimumab in sequence. The receptor set was obtained from a human donor with melanoma. The CDR3 runs from the conserved cysteine through the conserved F or W. The order of the fields is V gene, D gene, clone size, CDR3 length, J gene, CDR3 DNA, CDR3 protein. D genes are given only for firm matches. Only part of the rows carry a size: once, few, many, or a class if the clone is expanded.

TRBV27	.	.	13	TRBJ1-1	TGTGCCAGCCTCACCACGGTCAACGGTGAAGCTTTCTTT	CASLTTVNGEAFF
TRBV7-9	.	once	16	TRBJ2-5	TGTGCCAGCAGCTCCTTGGAGTACAGGGCGCAAGAGACCCAGTACTTC	CASSSLEYRAQETQYF
TRBV28	TRBD1	.	13	TRBJ1-2	TGTGCCAGCAGCTCTGACAGGGAGCTTGGCTACACCTTC	CASSSDRELGYTF
TRBV19	TRBD1	.	11	TRBJ2-5	TGTGCCAGTAGCGGCGGGGACAGGAATTACTTC	CASSGGDRNYF
TRBV30	TRBD1	.	15	TRBJ1-1	TGTGCCTGGATTAACCGGGACAGCATCTCGGCTGAAGCTTTCTTT	CAWINRDSISAEAFF
TRBV7-9	.	.	13	TRBJ2-5	TGTGCCAGCAGCTTAGTGTCAGAAGAGACCCAGTACTTC	CASSLVSEETQYF
TRBV10-1	.	.	13	TRBJ2-7	TGCGCCAGCAGTGAATATAGAGGCTACGAGCAGTACTTC	CASSEYRGYEQYF
TRBV9	TRBD2	.	16	TRBJ2-3	TGTGCCAGCAGCGTAGGGGGACTAGCGATCACAGATACGCAGTATTTT	CASSVGGLAITDTQYF
TRBV7-9	.	.	14	TRBJ2-5	TGTGCCAGCAGCCAAGACAGGAACCAAGAGACCCAGTACTTC	CASSQDRNQETQYF
TRBV4-3	TRBD1	.	15	TRBJ1-2	TGCGCCAGCAGCCCAGGGACAGGGGGTGGCTATGGCTACACCTTC	CASSPGTGGGYGYTF
TRBV19	.	.	13	TRBJ2-7	TGTGCCAGTAGTATGTTACCACTCTACGAGCAGTACTTC	CASSMLPLYEQYF